What follows is one T cell receptor beta chain and its context. Its antigen is currently unknown. TCRdb's table, derived via immunoSEQ multiplex PCR, lists solely in-frame clones and lacks some. The sample lists 60,000 to 65,000 clones; roughly four fifths were seen once. The data belong to a study of OX40 agonist ivuxolimab in advanced cancers. General study results and limits: Among the nonresponders, some also had low normalized T-cell clonal expansion.

The receptor was isolated from an adult with an advanced solid tumor such as melanoma, head and neck, liver or kidney cancer. Sequences were derived from CD4+ or CD8+ T cells sorted from blood, sampled in a trial of the OX40 agonist ivuxolimab.

The CDR3 coding sequence is TGCGCCAGCAGCTTGACTAGCAGCCCAGATACGCAGTATTTT. Amino acid sequence: CASSLTSSPDTQYF. The chain carries TRBV5-1 and TRBJ2-3, with D perhaps matching TRBD2 (6 bases). The CDR3 is 14 residues long. The germline V and J ends were trimmed by 1 base and 4 bases, with 10 bases remaining between them. Germline V lookup: CDR1 SGHRS, CDR2 YFSETQ.